A selection of T cell receptor beta chains follows, all from one sample in a study of regulatory T cells in long-lasting Graves disease. Using its own MiXCR run on the multiplex PCR reads, TCRdb lists one record per CDR3 protein. The sample has roughly 510,000 distinct CDR3 sequences; about 15% are singletons. The same sample was also used in a study of T cells in Graves' hyperthyroidism and ophthalmopathy.

Specimen: peripheral blood mononuclear cells (PBMCs), collected at new diagnosis, from a patient treated with antithyroid drugs. These receptor sequences come from a man aged 18 to 35 with Graves disease. Both conserved end residues are trimmed from each CDR3. Size is omitted from some rows. Given values are once, few, many or a class for expanded clones.

j_call,v_call,clone_size,cdr3_aa
TRBJ2-1,TRBV2,many,ANARDLTYNEQF
TRBJ2-7,TRBV7-9,many,ASSPGTGAEYEQY
TRBJ1-2,TRBV2,NA,ASPQGGQAYGYT
TRBJ1-2,TRBV5-1,few,ASGVLRRGRLSYGYT
TRBJ2-7,TRBV5-1,many,ASSLEGGYEQY
TRBJ2-2,TRBV5-1,NA,ASSPDGTGELF
TRBJ2-3,TRBV6-1,NA,ASSRIAGVLTDTQY
TRBJ2-1,TRBV5-1,few,ASREREYNEQF
TRBJ1-5,TRBV4-1,many,ASSQQQARGPQPQH
TRBJ2-7,TRBV29-1,many,SVEVGYEQY
TRBJ2-3,TRBV27,many,ASSTPRLRGSGPDTQY
TRBJ1-1,TRBV3-1,many,ATGTGAGNTEAF
TRBJ1-5,TRBV6-7,NA,ASSCQHDQPQH
TRBJ2-7,TRBV6-1,many,ASSKGQGLSYEQY
TRBJ1-2,TRBV12-3/TRBV12-4,many,ASSLFPENYGYT
TRBJ2-1,TRBV5-1,many,ASSLASRRYNEQF
TRBJ1-3,TRBV27,NA,ASSPDEENTIY
TRBJ2-3,TRBV30,NA,AWAGSTDTQY
TRBJ1-5,TRBV27,many,ASSLAGLGKNQPQH
TRBJ2-7,TRBV20-1,many,SAPIPGPYEQY
TRBJ1-5,TRBV28,NA,ASILQGAGNQPQH
TRBJ2-7,TRBV20-1,few,SARDPIGGPYEQY
TRBJ2-2,TRBV11-3,many,ASSLGGFELF
TRBJ2-1,TRBV28,NA,ASNPDGGGTYNEQF
TRBJ2-2,TRBV9,NA,ASSSGQGFTGELF
TRBJ1-2,TRBV7-8,few,ASSPTRVTRSYGYT
TRBJ2-3,TRBV24-1,many,ATDTGAHSTDTQY
TRBJ2-7,TRBV7-9,many,ASSAGDKSYEQY
TRBJ1-4,TRBV14,few,ASSPMAGDREKLF
TRBJ2-7,TRBV12-3/TRBV12-4,NA,ASSHSRDTEQY
TRBJ1-2,TRBV4-2,NA,ASSQVWQEPNYT
TRBJ2-6,TRBV28,many,ASSFGASGANVLT
TRBJ2-7,TRBV9,few,ASSVAAGKGNDEQY
TRBJ2-7,TRBV7-9,NA,ASRYTSGSSEQY
TRBJ1-1,TRBV29-1,many,SVEQGVTEAF
TRBJ2-7,TRBV28,NA,ASSPTPGARGEQY
TRBJ2-1,TRBV11-2,NA,ASSPNSGNEQF
TRBJ1-2,TRBV20-1,few,SARDLGQDYGYT
TRBJ2-2,TRBV29-1,few,SVAGNTGELF
TRBJ2-7,TRBV28,many,AIDRGTGEQY
TRBJ2-3,TRBV27,few,ASSSGLAYPDTQY
TRBJ2-1,TRBV12-3/TRBV12-4,many,ASSPGGEAADEQF
TRBJ1-1,TRBV7-8,many,ASSIGSVNTEAF
TRBJ2-1,TRBV11-2,many,ASSLVPASHIPMEQF
TRBJ1-2,TRBV9,NA,ASSVESGAGGYT
TRBJ2-7,TRBV5-1,few,ASSHRLPGGEEQY
TRBJ1-2,TRBV10-3,few,AISTGQGFNYGYT
TRBJ2-3,TRBV20-1,few,SASNAGATTDTQY
TRBJ1-5,TRBV19,NA,ASSQVVFRQGDQPQH
TRBJ1-3,TRBV15,NA,ATSGWTGKRGNTIY
TRBJ1-2,TRBV7-6,few,ASSLEPPGGDYGYT
TRBJ1-5,TRBV27,many,ASSLYYGDSNQPQH
TRBJ1-1,TRBV4-1,NA,ASTSGGRGNTEAF
TRBJ2-7,TRBV9,NA,ASSVASGTDYEQY
TRBJ2-5,TRBV29-1,NA,SVEVPRGDKSETQY
TRBJ2-1,TRBV20-1,few,SARDRLAGSYNEQF
TRBJ2-4,TRBV7-2,many,ASSSSSGKNIQY
TRBJ1-5,TRBV25-1,once,ASSERITGQPQH